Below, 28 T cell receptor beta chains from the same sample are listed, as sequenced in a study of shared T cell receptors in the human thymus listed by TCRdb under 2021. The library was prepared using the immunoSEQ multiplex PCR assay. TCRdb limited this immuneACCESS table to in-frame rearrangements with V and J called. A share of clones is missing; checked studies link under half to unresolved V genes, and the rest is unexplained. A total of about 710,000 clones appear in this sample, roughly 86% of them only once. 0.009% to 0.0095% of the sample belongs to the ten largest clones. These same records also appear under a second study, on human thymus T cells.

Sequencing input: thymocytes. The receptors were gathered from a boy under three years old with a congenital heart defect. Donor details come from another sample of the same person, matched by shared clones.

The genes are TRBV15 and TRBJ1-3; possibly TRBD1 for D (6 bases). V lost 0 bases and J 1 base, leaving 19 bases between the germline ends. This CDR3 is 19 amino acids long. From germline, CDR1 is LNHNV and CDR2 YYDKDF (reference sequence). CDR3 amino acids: CATSRDFSEGGTSGNTIYF. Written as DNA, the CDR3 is TGTGCCACCAGCAGAGATTTTTCTGAAGGGGGAACTTCTGGAAACACCATATATTTT.

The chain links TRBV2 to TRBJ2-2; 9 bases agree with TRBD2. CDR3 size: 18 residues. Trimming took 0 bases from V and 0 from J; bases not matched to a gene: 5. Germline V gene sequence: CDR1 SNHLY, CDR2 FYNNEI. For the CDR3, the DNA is TGTGCCAGCAGTGAAGCGAGAGCGGGGGGCGCGAACACCGGGGAGCTGTTTTTT. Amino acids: CASSEARAGGANTGELFF.

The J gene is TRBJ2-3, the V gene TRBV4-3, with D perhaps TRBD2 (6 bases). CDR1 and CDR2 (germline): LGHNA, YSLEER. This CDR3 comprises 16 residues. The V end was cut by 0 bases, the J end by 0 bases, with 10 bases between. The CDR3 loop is CASSQDASGSTDTQYF. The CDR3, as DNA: TGCGCCAGCAGCCAAGATGCCAGCGGGAGCACAGATACGCAGTATTTT.

CDR3 loop: CASGSGSEIAGLNNEQFF. The CDR3 DNA is TGTGCTAGTGGTTCCGGTAGTGAAATAGCGGGGTTGAACAATGAGCAGTTCTTC. This chain uses TRBV12-5 with TRBJ2-1; 8 nucleotides agree with TRBD2. The germline V gene has CDR1 LGHNT and CDR2 FRNRAP. This CDR3 spans 18 amino acids. Germline trimming cut 4 bases from V and 5 bases from J; bases unmatched to any gene: 16.

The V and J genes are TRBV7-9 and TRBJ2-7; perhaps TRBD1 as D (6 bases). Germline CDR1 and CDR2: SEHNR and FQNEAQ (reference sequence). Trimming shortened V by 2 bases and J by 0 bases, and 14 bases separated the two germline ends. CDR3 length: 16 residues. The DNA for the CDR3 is TGTGCCAGCAGCTTACCCGGGACACAAAGCTCCTACGAGCAGTACTTC. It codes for CASSLPGTQSSYEQYF. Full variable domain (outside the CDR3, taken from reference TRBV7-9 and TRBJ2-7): DTGVSQNPRHKITKRGQNVTFRCDPISEHNRLYWYRQTLGQGPEFLTYFQNEAQLEKSRLLSDRFSAERPKGSFSTLEIQRTEQGDSAMYLCASSLPGTQSSYEQYFGPGTRLTVT.

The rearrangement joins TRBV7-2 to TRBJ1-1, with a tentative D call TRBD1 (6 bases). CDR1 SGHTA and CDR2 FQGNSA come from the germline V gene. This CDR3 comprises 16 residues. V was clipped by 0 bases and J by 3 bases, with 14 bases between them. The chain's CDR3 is CASSLALGGWYTEAFF. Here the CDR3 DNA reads TGTGCCAGCAGCTTAGCGTTAGGGGGATGGTACACTGAAGCTTTCTTT.

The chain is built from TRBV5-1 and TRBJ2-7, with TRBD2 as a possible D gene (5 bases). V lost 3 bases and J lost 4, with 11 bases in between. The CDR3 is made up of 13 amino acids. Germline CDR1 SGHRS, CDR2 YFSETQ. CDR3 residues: CASSSGWDYEQYF. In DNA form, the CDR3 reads TGCGCCAGCAGCTCGGGGTGGGATTACGAGCAGTACTTC.

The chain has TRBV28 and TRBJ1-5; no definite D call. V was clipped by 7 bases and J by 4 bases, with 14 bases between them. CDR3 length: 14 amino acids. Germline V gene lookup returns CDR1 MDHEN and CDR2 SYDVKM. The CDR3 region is CASTRPLPNQPQHF. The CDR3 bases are TGTGCCAGCACTAGGCCGCTCCCAAATCAGCCCCAGCATTTT.

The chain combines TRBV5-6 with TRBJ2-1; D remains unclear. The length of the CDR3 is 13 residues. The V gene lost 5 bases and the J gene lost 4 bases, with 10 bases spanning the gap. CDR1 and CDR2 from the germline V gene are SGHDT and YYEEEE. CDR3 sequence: CASSSHFYNEQFF. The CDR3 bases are TGTGCCAGCAGTTCCCATTTTTACAATGAGCAGTTCTTC.

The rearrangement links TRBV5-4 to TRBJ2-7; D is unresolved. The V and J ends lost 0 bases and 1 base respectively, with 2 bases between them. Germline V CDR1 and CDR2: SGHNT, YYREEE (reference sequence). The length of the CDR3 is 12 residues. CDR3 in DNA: TGTGCCAGCAGCTTGGCTTCCTACGAGCAGTACTTC. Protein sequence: CASSLASYEQYF.

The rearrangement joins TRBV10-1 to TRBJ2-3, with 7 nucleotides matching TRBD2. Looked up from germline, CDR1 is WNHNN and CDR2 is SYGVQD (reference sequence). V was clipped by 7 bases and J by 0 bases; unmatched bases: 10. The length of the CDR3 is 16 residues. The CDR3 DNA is TGCGCCAGCAACATACTCAGCGGGGAGAGCACAGATACGCAGTATTTT. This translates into CASNILSGESTDTQYF.

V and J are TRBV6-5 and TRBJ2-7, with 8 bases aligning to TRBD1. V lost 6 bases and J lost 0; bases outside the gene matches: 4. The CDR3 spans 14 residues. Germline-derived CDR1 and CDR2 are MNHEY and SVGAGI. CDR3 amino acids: CASRRDRGSYEQYF. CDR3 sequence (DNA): TGTGCCAGCAGGCGCGACAGGGGCTCCTACGAGCAGTACTTC.

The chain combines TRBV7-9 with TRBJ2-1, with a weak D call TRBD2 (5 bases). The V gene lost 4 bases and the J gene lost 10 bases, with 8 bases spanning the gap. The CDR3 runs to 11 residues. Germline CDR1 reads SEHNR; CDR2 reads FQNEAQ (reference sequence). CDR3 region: CASSSEREQFF. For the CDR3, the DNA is TGTGCCAGCAGCTCCGAGCGGGAGCAGTTCTTC.

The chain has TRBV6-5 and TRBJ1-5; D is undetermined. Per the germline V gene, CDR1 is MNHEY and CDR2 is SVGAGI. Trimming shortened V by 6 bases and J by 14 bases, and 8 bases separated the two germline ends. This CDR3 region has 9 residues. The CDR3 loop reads CASRLREHF. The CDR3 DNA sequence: TGTGCCAGCAGACTTCGGGAGCATTTT.

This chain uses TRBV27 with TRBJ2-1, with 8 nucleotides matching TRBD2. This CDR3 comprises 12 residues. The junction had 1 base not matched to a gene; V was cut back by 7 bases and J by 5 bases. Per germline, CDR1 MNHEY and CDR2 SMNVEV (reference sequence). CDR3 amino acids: CASISGNNEQFF. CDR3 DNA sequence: TGTGCCAGCATTAGCGGGAACAATGAGCAGTTCTTC.

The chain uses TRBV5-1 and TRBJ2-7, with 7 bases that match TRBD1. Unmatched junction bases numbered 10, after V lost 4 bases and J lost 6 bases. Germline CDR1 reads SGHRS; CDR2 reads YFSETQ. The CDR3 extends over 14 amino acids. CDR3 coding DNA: TGCGCCAGCAGCCTCCGGGACAGACCCTTCGAGCAGTACTTC. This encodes CASSLRDRPFEQYF. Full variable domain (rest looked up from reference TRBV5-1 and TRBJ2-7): KAGVTQTPRYLIKTRGQQVTLSCSPISGHRSVSWYQQTPGQGLQFLFEYFSETQRNKGNFPGRFSGRQFSNSRSEMNVSTLELGDSALYLCASSLRDRPFEQYFGPGTRLTVT.

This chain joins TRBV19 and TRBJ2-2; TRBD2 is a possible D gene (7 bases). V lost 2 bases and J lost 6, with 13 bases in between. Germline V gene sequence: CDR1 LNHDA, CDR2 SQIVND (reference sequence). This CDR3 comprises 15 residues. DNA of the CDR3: TGTGCCAGTAGTATATACGGGGAGGGGGCCGGGGAGCTGTTTTTT. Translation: CASSIYGEGAGELFF.

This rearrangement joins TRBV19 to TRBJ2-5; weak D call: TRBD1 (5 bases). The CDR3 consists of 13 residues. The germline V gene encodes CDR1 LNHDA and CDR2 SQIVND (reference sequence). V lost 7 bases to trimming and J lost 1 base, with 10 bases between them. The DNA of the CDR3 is TGTGCCAGTAAAGCGCAGGGCCAAGAGACCCAGTACTTC. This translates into CASKAQGQETQYF.

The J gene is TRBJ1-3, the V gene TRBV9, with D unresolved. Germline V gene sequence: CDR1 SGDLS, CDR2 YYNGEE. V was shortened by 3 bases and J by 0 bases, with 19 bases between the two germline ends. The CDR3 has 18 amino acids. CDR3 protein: CASSAGKGTNHSGNTIYF. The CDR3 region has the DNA TGTGCCAGCAGCGCGGGAAAAGGCACTAACCACTCTGGAAACACCATATATTTT.

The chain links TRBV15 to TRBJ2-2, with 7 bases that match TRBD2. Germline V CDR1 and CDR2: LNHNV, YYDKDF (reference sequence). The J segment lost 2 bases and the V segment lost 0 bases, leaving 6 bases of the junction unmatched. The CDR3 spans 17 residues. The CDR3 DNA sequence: TGTGCCACCAGCAGAGATTCGCGGGAGAAAAACACCGGGGAGCTGTTTTTT. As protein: CATSRDSREKNTGELFF.

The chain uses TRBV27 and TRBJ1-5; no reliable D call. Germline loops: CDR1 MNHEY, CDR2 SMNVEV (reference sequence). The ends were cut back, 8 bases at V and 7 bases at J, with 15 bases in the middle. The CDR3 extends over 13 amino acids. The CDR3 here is CASGGSTDQPQHF. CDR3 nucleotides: TGTGCCAGCGGAGGGTCTACGGACCAGCCCCAGCATTTT.

The CDR3 spells CASSRWTSGGENTGELFF. DNA of the CDR3: TGTGCCAGCAGCCGATGGACTAGCGGGGGGGAGAACACCGGGGAGCTGTTTTTT. The V gene is TRBV4-2, the J gene TRBJ2-2; 15 bases line up with TRBD2. Trimming took 4 bases from V and 1 from J; bases not matched to a gene: 4. CDR1 LGHNA and CDR2 YNFKEQ come from the germline V gene. The CDR3 loop spans 18 amino acids.

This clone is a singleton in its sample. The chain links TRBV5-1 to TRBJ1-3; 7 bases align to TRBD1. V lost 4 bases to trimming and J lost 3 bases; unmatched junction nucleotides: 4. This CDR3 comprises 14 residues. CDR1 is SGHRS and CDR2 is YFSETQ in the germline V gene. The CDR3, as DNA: TGCGCCAGCAGCCGCGGGACAGATGGAAACACCATATATTTT. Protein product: CASSRGTDGNTIYF.

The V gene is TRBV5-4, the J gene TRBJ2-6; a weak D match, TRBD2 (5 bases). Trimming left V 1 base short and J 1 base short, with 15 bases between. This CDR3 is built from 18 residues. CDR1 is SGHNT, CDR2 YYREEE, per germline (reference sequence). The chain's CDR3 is CASSLSGVGHSGANVLTF. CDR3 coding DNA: TGTGCCAGCAGCTTGTCCGGGGTCGGGCATTCTGGGGCCAACGTCCTGACTTTC.

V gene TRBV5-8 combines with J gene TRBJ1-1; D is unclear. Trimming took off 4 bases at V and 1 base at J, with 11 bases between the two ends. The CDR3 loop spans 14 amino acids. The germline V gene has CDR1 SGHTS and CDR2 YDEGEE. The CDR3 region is CASSPSLGNTEAFF. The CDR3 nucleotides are TGTGCCAGCAGCCCCTCACTTGGGAACACTGAAGCTTTCTTT.

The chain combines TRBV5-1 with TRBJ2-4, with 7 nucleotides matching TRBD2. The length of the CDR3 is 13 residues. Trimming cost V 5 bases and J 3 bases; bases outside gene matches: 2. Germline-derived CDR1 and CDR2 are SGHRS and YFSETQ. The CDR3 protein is CASRIAGKNIQYF. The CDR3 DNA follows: TGCGCCAGCAGGATAGCGGGCAAAAACATTCAGTACTTC.

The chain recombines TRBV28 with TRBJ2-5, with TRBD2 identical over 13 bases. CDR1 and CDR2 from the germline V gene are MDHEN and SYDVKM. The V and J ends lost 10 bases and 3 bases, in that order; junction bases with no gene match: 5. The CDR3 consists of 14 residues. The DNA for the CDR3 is TGTGCCATATCTGGACTAGCGGGAGAAGAGACCCAGTACTTC. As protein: CAISGLAGEETQYF. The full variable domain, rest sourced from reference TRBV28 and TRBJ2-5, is DVKVTQSSRYLVKRTGEKVFLECVQDMDHENMFWYRQDPGLGLRLIYFSYDVKMKEKGDIPEGYSVSREKKERFSLILESASTNQTSMYLCAISGLAGEETQYFGPGTRLLVL.

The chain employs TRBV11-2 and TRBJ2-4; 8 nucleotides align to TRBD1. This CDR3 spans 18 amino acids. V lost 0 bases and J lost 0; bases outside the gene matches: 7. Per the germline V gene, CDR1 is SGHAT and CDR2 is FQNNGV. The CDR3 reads CASSLEEGQEIAKNIQYF. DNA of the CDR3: TGTGCCAGCAGCTTAGAGGAGGGACAGGAAATAGCCAAAAACATTCAGTACTTC.